These 28 T cell receptor beta chains were sequenced from one sample in a study of T cell responses to AZD1222 COVID-19 vaccine. Generated by immunoSEQ multiplex PCR, the TCRdb table keeps only in-frame clones and is missing some. The sample lists some 100,000 clones, about 87% occurring once. The starting material was peripheral blood, obtained on day 0 of AZD1222 vaccination. The receptors here all came from an adult in good health.

The chain has TRBV7-6 and TRBJ2-7; 9 nucleotides match TRBD2. CDR1 and CDR2 from the germline V gene are SGHVS and FNYEAQ. Trimming at V came to 4 bases and at J to 6 bases, leaving 10 bases not matched to a gene. This CDR3 contains 15 residues. The CDR3 DNA reads TGTGCCAGCAGCTCCCGGACTAGCGATGTTCGCGAGCAGTACTTC. It yields the protein CASSSRTSDVREQYF.

V gene TRBV6-5 combines with J gene TRBJ1-1, with D hard to call. From germline, CDR1 is MNHEY and CDR2 SVGAGI. This CDR3 has 14 amino acids. V was cut by 8 bases and J by 0 bases, with 13 bases left in between. The CDR3 nucleotides read TGTGCCAGCTCATATATCGGACTGAACACTGAAGCTTTCTTT. This sequence encodes CASSYIGLNTEAFF.

V gene TRBV2 combines with J gene TRBJ2-5, with D tentatively TRBD2 (6 bases). The CDR3 covers 11 residues. In germline, CDR1 is SNHLY, CDR2 FYNNEI. Trimming took 8 bases from V and 9 from J, leaving 13 bases between them. The CDR3: CASHNRDSQYF. Written as DNA, the CDR3 is TGTGCCAGCCATAACCGGGACTCCCAGTACTTC.

V usage is TRBV19 and J usage is TRBJ1-5; possible D gene TRBD1, 5 bases. V was trimmed by 1 base and J by 1 base, leaving 8 bases between them. Germline assignment: CDR1 LNHDA and CDR2 SQIVND (reference sequence). The CDR3 is 15 residues long. The CDR3 spells CASSIGDRSNQPQHF. In DNA, the CDR3 is TGTGCCAGTAGTATAGGTGACAGAAGCAATCAGCCCCAGCATTTT.

The rearrangement uses TRBV4-3 and TRBJ2-7; 9 bases are shared with TRBD1. Germline loops: CDR1 LGHNA, CDR2 YSLEER. The V gene end was trimmed by 2 bases and the J gene end by 4 bases; junction bases not matched to a gene: 9. The CDR3 sequence is 16 residues long. DNA for the CDR3: TGCGCCAGCAGCCAACAAACAGGGGGCGGTATTTACGAGCAGTACTTC. Translation gives CASSQQTGGGIYEQYF.

The rearrangement joins TRBV7-6 to TRBJ2-3; 9 bases are a match to TRBD2. There are 18 residues in the CDR3. Trimming cost V 5 bases and J 6 bases; bases outside gene matches: 18. CDR1 is SGHVS, CDR2 FNYEAQ, per germline. For the CDR3, the DNA is TGTGCCAGCAGCAAGGGGCGGGCCGCTAGCGGGGTGTCGGATACGCAGTATTTT. This translates into CASSKGRAASGVSDTQYF.

J is TRBJ1-1 and V is TRBV6-7; 8 bases agree with TRBD1. TRBV6-7 qualifies as an ORF whose function is uncertain. The CDR3 runs 14 residues. The V gene end was trimmed by 2 bases and the J gene end by 11 bases; junction bases not matched to a gene: 10. This CDR3 reads CASSYRDRWGVAFF. The CDR3 DNA reads TGTGCCAGCAGTTACAGGGACAGGTGGGGGGTGGCTTTCTTT.

The chain joins TRBV7-2 to TRBJ2-7, with TRBD2 matching 8 bases. J was trimmed by 7 bases and V by 11 bases; bases with no gene match: 16. Germline CDR1 is SGHTA and CDR2 is FQGNSA. The CDR3 length is 14 residues. In nucleotides, the CDR3 is TGTGCCGGCGGACCGGGACTAGTGAGGAGTGAGCAGTACTTC. Amino acids: CAGGPGLVRSEQYF.

The chain has TRBV4-1 and TRBJ2-3; 8 bases fit TRBD2. The CDR3 spans 15 residues. CDR1 and CDR2 (germline): MGHRA, YSYEKL. Trimming at V came to 5 bases and at J to 2 bases, leaving 6 bases not matched to a gene. This chain's CDR3 is CASSFTSGLTDTQYF. The CDR3 bases are TGCGCCAGCAGCTTTACTAGCGGCCTCACAGATACGCAGTATTTT.

The chain is built from TRBV5-4 and TRBJ2-5, with 10 positions matching TRBD2. The CDR3 has 14 residues. CDR1 and CDR2 (germline): SGHNT, YYREEE (reference sequence). The V and J ends lost 4 bases and 5 bases, in that order; junction bases with no gene match: 5. The CDR3 protein is CASSTSGGVETQYF. CDR3 DNA: TGTGCCAGCAGCACCAGCGGGGGGGTGGAGACCCAGTACTTC.

This clone was detected only a few times. The rearrangement uses TRBV2 and TRBJ1-6; TRBD1 matches 9 bases. Germline CDR1 SNHLY, CDR2 FYNNEI. This CDR3 has 13 residues. V dropped 7 bases and J dropped 9; count of bases not matched to a gene: 4. The CDR3 loop reads CASTGTGTSPLHF. The CDR3 nucleotides read TGTGCCAGCACCGGGACAGGGACTTCACCCCTCCACTTT.

The CDR3 here is CASSFGSGSYNEQFF. The DNA for the CDR3 is TGTGCCAGCAGCTTCGGGAGCGGCTCCTACAATGAGCAGTTCTTC. The V call is TRBV11-2, the J call TRBJ2-1; possible D gene TRBD2, 6 bases. The V end lost 3 bases, the J end lost 0 bases, and 9 bases lay between the germline ends. Germline V gives CDR1 SGHAT, CDR2 FQNNGV. The CDR3 covers 15 residues. Based on the CDR3 plus reference TRBV11-2 and TRBJ2-1, the full variable domain is EAGVAQSPRYKIIEKRQSVAFWCNPISGHATLYWYQQILGQGPKLLIQFQNNGVVDDSQLPKDRFSAERLKGVDSTLKIQPAKLEDSAVYLCASSFGSGSYNEQFFGPGTRLTVL.

This clone was seen a few times. The V call is TRBV4-1, the J call TRBJ1-4; D unresolved. The CDR3 has 13 amino acids. V was shortened by 1 base and J by 5 bases, with 5 bases between the two germline ends. Germline V CDR1 and CDR2: MGHRA, YSYEKL. Here the CDR3 reads CASSQGGNEKLFF. The CDR3 DNA reads as TGCGCCAGCAGCCAAGGAGGAAATGAAAAACTGTTTTTT.

The V and J genes are TRBV28 and TRBJ1-2; D possibly corresponds to TRBD1 (5 bases). This CDR3 is built from 13 residues. V shed 5 bases and J shed 3 bases, with 10 bases lying between them. CDR1 MDHEN and CDR2 SYDVKM come from the germline V gene. In DNA form, the CDR3 reads TGTGCCAGCAGTCAGGGAACGTACTATGGCTACACCTTC. Amino acid sequence: CASSQGTYYGYTF.

Notes on this clone: Other DNA sequences in this specimen translate into the identical CDR3. This rearrangement joins TRBV6-2 or TRBV6-3 to TRBJ1-1; weak D call: TRBD1 (6 bases). Trimming cost V 2 bases and J 5 bases, with 9 bases left between them. The CDR3 length is 13 residues. In germline, CDR1 is MNHEY, CDR2 SVGEGT. The CDR3 nucleotides are TGTGCCAGCAGTTACCGGCAGGGGACTGAAGCTTTCTTT. Its protein product is CASSYRQGTEAFF.

This clone was seen more than once but under ten times. The chain combines TRBV14 with TRBJ1-5; 9 bases line up with TRBD1. The CDR3 consists of 22 residues. CDR1 and CDR2 (germline): SGHDN, FVKESK. Losses at the gene ends were 0 bases for V and 0 bases for J; bases not matched to a gene: 18. The CDR3 DNA reads as TGTGCCAGCAGCCAAGATCGAGTTTTACCCCGGGACAGGGTGAATAGCAATCAGCCCCAGCATTTT. Translation: CASSQDRVLPRDRVNSNQPQHF.

This chain uses TRBV28 with TRBJ2-7; 8 bases map to TRBD1. CDR3 length: 14 residues. CDR1 is MDHEN, CDR2 SYDVKM, per germline. With V trimmed by 5 bases and J by 2 bases, 5 bases remained unmatched. The CDR3 DNA reads as TGTGCCAGCAGTGCCCAGGGGGCTCCCTACGAGCAGTACTTC. Translation gives CASSAQGAPYEQYF.

The rearrangement uses TRBV29-1 and TRBJ1-1; D not resolved. The CDR3 contains 11 residues. Trimming removed 7 bases from V and 6 bases from J, with 12 bases in between. CDR1 is SQVTM and CDR2 is ANQGSEA in the germline V gene. The CDR3 DNA follows: TGCAGCGCTGGTGGGGTTGCTGAAGCTTTCTTT. It is translated as CSAGGVAEAFF.

V and J are TRBV4-2 and TRBJ2-5, with 7 bases aligning to TRBD1. After removal of 1 base from V and 2 bases from J, the junction contained 4 bases not matched to a gene. CDR1 is LGHNA and CDR2 is YNFKEQ in the germline V gene. The CDR3 covers 15 residues. CDR3 protein: CASSQGGTAQETQYF. Here the CDR3 DNA reads TGTGCCAGCAGCCAAGGGGGGACAGCGCAAGAGACCCAGTACTTC.

The V gene is TRBV6-5, the J gene TRBJ1-6; TRBD1 agrees at 10 bases. This CDR3 has 14 residues. Losses at the gene ends were 6 bases for V and 6 bases for J; bases not matched to a gene: 2. Per germline, CDR1 MNHEY and CDR2 SVGAGI. This CDR3 reads CASSRDRGNSPLHF. The DNA for the CDR3 is TGTGCCAGCAGCCGGGACAGGGGTAATTCACCCCTCCACTTT.

The V and J genes are TRBV2 and TRBJ1-2; the D is unclear. Germline CDR1 and CDR2: SNHLY and FYNNEI. This CDR3 comprises 15 residues. Trimming cost V 6 bases and J 0 bases, with 14 bases left between them. The CDR3 DNA reads TGTGCCAGCAGGATGCAGGTATTAGCTAACTATGGCTACACCTTC. Translation: CASRMQVLANYGYTF.

The gene calls are TRBV4-1 and TRBJ2-7, with 11 nucleotides matching TRBD2. V trimming: 6 bases; J trimming: 4 bases; junction bases outside the gene matches: 8. CDR3 length equals 15 residues. Germline CDR1 MGHRA, CDR2 YSYEKL. The CDR3 protein is CASSPSGGQPYEQYF. The DNA of the CDR3 is TGCGCCAGCAGTCCTAGCGGGGGGCAACCTTACGAGCAGTACTTC.

This chain joins TRBV3-1 (or the pseudogene TRBV3-2) and TRBJ1-6; 7 bases are shared with TRBD1. V dropped 1 base and J dropped 10; count of bases not matched to a gene: 4. Germline loops: CDR1 LGHDT, CDR2 YNNKEL (reference sequence). This CDR3 spans 14 amino acids. This chain's CDR3 is CASSQGRGSSPLHF. The CDR3 nucleotides are TGTGCCAGCAGCCAAGGCAGGGGGTCATCACCCCTCCACTTT.

V and J are TRBV6-2 or TRBV6-3 and TRBJ1-1; TRBD1 agrees at 11 bases. V gave up 1 base and J gave up 2 bases; unmatched junction bases: 3. There are 16 residues in the CDR3. CDR1 and CDR2 from the germline V gene are MNHEY and SVGEGT. Here the CDR3 reads CASSYYGTGGNTEAFF. In DNA, the CDR3 is TGTGCCAGCAGTTACTACGGGACAGGGGGAAACACTGAAGCTTTCTTT.

This clone turned up a few times. The chain is built from TRBV11-2 and TRBJ2-3, with 10 nucleotides matching TRBD2. CDR3 length: 15 residues. V was pared by 0 bases and J by 7 bases, with 4 bases of the junction left unmatched. Per germline, CDR1 SGHAT and CDR2 FQNNGV. For the CDR3, the DNA is TGTGCCAGCAGCTTAGAACTAGCGGGGTGGAATACGCAGTATTTT. Its protein is CASSLELAGWNTQYF.

The chain couples TRBV6-2 or TRBV6-3 to TRBJ2-7; 8 nucleotides agree with TRBD1. V lost 2 bases and J lost 4; bases outside the gene matches: 4. From germline, CDR1 is MNHEY and CDR2 SVGEGT. This CDR3 contains 14 residues. The CDR3 DNA reads as TGTGCCAGCAGTTACCCCCGACAGGGGTACGAGCAGTACTTC. It codes for CASSYPRQGYEQYF.

The rearrangement links TRBV7-2 to TRBJ2-4, with 8 positions matching TRBD2. Germline-derived CDR1 and CDR2 are SGHTA and FQGNSA. Losses at the gene ends were 5 bases for V and 9 bases for J; bases not matched to a gene: 12. CDR3 size: 15 residues. The CDR3 protein is CASSPNGGEALIQYF. The CDR3 DNA reads TGTGCCAGCAGCCCTAACGGGGGGGAAGCTCTCATTCAGTACTTC.

The chain has TRBV5-1 and TRBJ1-5; D is perhaps TRBD1 (5 bases). The V gene's germline CDR1 is SGHRS and CDR2 YFSETQ. Trimming took 4 bases from V and 7 from J, leaving 18 bases between them. The CDR3 consists of 15 residues. The CDR3 region is CASSPSPGVEQPQHF. DNA for the CDR3: TGCGCCAGCAGCCCGTCACCGGGGGTTGAGCAGCCCCAGCATTTT.